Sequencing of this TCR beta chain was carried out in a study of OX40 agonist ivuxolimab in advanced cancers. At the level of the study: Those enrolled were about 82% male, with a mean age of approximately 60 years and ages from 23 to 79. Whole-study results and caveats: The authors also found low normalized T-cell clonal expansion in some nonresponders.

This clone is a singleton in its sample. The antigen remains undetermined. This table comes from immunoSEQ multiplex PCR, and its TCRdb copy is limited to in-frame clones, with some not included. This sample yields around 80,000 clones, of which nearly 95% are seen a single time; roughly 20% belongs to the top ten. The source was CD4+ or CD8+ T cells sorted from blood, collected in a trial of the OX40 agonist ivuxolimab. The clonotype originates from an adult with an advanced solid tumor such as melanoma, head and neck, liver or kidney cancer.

The CDR3 here is CATQKGSYNEQFF. CDR3 sequence (DNA): TGTGCCACCCAGAAGGGCTCCTACAATGAGCAGTTCTTC. The V gene is TRBV6-5, the J gene TRBJ2-1, with unresolved D. V was pared by 10 bases and J by 0 bases, with 10 bases between. The CDR3 sequence is 13 residues long. Germline CDR1 and CDR2: MNHEY and SVGAGI.